Listed below are T cell receptor beta chains from one sample, sequenced in a study of follicular helper T cells after annual influenza vaccination. TCRdb keeps only in-frame clones here, not all; method: immunoSEQ multiplex PCR. The data contain about 2,100 clones, roughly 82% of them singletons. The specimen comprised CXCR5+ CD38- circulating T follicular helper cells from blood, sampled 7 days after influenza vaccination. The receptor source for this set is an adult who received the influenza vaccine. CDR3s include the opening cysteine and the closing phenylalanine or tryptophan. The D gene is left open where the match is weak. The size field is filled for only some rows; it gives once, few, many or a size class.

TRBV7-8	NA	TRBJ2-1	TRBD2	TGTGCCAGCACCCCACGGGCTAGCGGGGGGGCAGGCTACAATGAGCAGTTCTTC	CASTPRASGGAGYNEQFF
TRBV5-6	NA	TRBJ1-5	NA	TGTGCCAGCAGCTTGTCGTCCCCGGGCAGCAATCAGCCCCAGCATTTT	CASSLSSPGSNQPQHF
TRBV5-1	NA	TRBJ2-5	TRBD2	TGCGCCAGCAGCTTGGGAGCGGGGGGGCCAGAGACCCAGTACTTC	CASSLGAGGPETQYF
TRBV18	NA	TRBJ2-5	NA	TGTGCCAGCTCACGGGGGGTGTTACAAGAGACCCAGTACTTC	CASSRGVLQETQYF
TRBV5-1	NA	TRBJ1-3	TRBD1	TGCGCCAGCAGCGCTGGGACAGTTGGAAACACCATATATTTT	CASSAGTVGNTIYF
TRBV5-6	NA	TRBJ2-7	NA	TGTGCCAGCAGCCCCCGATGGGGGGAGCAGTACTTC	CASSPRWGEQYF
TRBV6-1	NA	TRBJ2-6	NA	TGTGCCAGCGGACGGGGAGCTGGGGCCAACGTCCTGACTTTC	CASGRGAGANVLTF
TRBV29-1	NA	TRBJ2-2	TRBD1	TGCAGCGTACGGACAGGAGGACCGATTTCCGGGGAGCTGTTTTTT	CSVRTGGPISGELFF
TRBV5-4	NA	TRBJ2-3	NA	TGTGCCAGCAGTTCGGACTGGGGGAGCACAGATACGCAGTATTTT	CASSSDWGSTDTQYF
TRBV18	NA	TRBJ2-1	NA	TGTGCCAGCTCACCATCCAGGCAACACAATGAGCAGTTCTTC	CASSPSRQHNEQFF
TRBV6-5	NA	TRBJ1-1	NA	TGTGCCAGCAGCTGGAAGGAAACGGGTGGAGCTTTCTTT	CASSWKETGGAFF
TRBV10-3	NA	TRBJ1-6	NA	TGTGCCATCAGTGAGGCCCAGGGCTCCTATAATTCACCCCTCCACTTT	CAISEAQGSYNSPLHF
TRBV5-1	NA	TRBJ2-3	NA	TGCGCCTCCCGGACGGGAGTTACAGATACGCAGTATTTT	CASRTGVTDTQYF
TRBV19	NA	TRBJ1-1	TRBD1	TGTGCCACCTCCTCCGGACAGGGGGTAATGAACACTGAAGCTTTCTTT	CATSSGQGVMNTEAFF
TRBV18	NA	TRBJ1-2	NA	TGTGCCAGCTCACTTGCGCATAACTATGGCTACACCTTC	CASSLAHNYGYTF
TRBV30	once	TRBJ2-3	TRBD2	TGTGCCTGGAGGAAATTGGGACTAGTACCAGATACGCAGTATTTT	CAWRKLGLVPDTQYF
TRBV6-5	NA	TRBJ1-6	NA	TGTGCCAGCAGTTACCCTAATTCACCCCTCCACTTT	CASSYPNSPLHF
TRBV2	NA	TRBJ1-2	NA	TGTGCCAGCAGTGAGGGTATGGGAGCTAACTATGGCTACACCTTC	CASSEGMGANYGYTF
TRBV6-5	NA	TRBJ1-4	NA	TGTGCCAGCAGTTACGCGGGGGGCATTGAAAAACTGTTTTTT	CASSYAGGIEKLFF
TRBV9	NA	TRBJ2-5	NA	TGTGCCAGCAGCTATGAGGGGACCCGAAGGGAGACCCAGTACTTC	CASSYEGTRRETQYF
TRBV11-1	NA	TRBJ1-6	NA	TGTGCCAGCAGCCCACGGACGGCCAGCTCCTATAATTCACCCCTCCACTTT	CASSPRTASSYNSPLHF
TRBV19	NA	TRBJ2-1	NA	TGTGCCAGTAGTATATACTCGGTCGGGGCCTACAATGAGCAGTTCTTC	CASSIYSVGAYNEQFF
TRBV7-9	few	TRBJ1-6	TRBD1	TGTGCCACCTGGACGGGACAGGTGAATTCACCCCTCCACTTT	CATWTGQVNSPLHF
TRBV7-3	NA	TRBJ2-3	NA	TGTGCCAGCAGCTTCGACACAGATACGCAGTATTTT	CASSFDTDTQYF